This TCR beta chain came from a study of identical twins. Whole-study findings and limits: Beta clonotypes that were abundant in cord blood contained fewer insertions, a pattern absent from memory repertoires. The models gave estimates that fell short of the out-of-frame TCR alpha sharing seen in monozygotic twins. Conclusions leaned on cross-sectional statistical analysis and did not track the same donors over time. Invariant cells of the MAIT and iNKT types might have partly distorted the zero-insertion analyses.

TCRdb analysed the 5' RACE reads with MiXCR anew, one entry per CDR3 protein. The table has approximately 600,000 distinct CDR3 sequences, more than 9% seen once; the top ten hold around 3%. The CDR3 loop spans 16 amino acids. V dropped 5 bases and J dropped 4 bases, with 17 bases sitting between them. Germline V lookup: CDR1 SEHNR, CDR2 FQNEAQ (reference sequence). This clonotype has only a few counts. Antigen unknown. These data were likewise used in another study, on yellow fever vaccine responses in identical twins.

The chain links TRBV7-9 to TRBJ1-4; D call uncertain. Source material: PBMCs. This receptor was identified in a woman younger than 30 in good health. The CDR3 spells CASSPSSTDLNEKLFF. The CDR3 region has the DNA TGTGCCAGCAGCCCTTCGTCGACGGACCTTAATGAAAAACTGTTTTTT.